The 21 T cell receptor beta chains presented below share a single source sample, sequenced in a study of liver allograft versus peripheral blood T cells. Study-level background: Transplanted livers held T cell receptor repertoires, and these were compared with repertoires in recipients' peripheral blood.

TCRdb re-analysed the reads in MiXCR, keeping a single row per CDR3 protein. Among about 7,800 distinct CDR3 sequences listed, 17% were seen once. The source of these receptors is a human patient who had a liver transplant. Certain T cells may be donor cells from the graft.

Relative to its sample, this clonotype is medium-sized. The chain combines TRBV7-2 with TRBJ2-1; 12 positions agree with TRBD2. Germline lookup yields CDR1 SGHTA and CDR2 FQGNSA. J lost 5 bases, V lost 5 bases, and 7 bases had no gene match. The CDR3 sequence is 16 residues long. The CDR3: CASSDGLAGTHNEQFF. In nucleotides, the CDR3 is TGTGCCAGCAGCGACGGACTAGCGGGGACCCACAATGAGCAGTTCTTC.

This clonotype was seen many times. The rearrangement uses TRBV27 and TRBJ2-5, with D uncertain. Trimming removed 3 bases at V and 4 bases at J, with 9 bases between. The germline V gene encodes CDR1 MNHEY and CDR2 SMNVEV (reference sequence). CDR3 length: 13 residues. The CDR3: CASSFGPTETQYF. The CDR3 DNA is TGTGCCAGCAGTTTCGGTCCAACAGAGACCCAGTACTTC.

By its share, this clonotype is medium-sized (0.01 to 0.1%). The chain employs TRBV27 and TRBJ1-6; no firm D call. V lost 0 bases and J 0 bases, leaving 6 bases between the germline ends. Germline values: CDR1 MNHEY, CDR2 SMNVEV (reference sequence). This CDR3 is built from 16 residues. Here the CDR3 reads CASSLSAVSYNSPLHF. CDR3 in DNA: TGTGCCAGCAGTTTATCTGCCGTCTCCTATAATTCACCCCTCCACTTT.

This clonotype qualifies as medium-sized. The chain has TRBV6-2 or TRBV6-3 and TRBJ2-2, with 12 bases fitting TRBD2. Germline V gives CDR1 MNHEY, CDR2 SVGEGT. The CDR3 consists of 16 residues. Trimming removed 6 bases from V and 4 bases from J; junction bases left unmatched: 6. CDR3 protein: CASRVTSGGSTGELFF. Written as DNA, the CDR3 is TGTGCCAGCAGGGTGACTAGCGGGGGATCCACCGGGGAGCTGTTTTTT.

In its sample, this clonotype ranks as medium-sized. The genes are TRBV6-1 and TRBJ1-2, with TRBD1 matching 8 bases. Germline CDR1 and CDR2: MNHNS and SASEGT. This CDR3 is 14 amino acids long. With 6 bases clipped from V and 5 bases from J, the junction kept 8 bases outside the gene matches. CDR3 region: CASRGTGLSYGYTF. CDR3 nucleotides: TGTGCCAGCAGAGGGACAGGCTTAAGTTATGGCTACACCTTC.

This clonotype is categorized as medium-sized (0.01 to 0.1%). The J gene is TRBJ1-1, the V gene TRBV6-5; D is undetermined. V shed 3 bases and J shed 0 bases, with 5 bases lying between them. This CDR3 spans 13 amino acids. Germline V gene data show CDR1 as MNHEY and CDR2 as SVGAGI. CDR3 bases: TGTGCCAGCAGTTATATAATGAACACTGAAGCTTTCTTT. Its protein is CASSYIMNTEAFF.

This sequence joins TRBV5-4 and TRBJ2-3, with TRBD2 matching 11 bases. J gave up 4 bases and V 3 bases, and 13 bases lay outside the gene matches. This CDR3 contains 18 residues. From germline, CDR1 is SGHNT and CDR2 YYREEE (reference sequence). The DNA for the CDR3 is TGTGCCAGCAGCTCCGGGCCCTTAGCGGGGGGGTTGGCAGATACGCAGTATTTT. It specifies CASSSGPLAGGLADTQYF.

In DNA form, the CDR3 reads TGTGCCAGCACCTCACGAGGATTTATCCGCAATCAGCCCCAGCATTTT. Translating gives CASTSRGFIRNQPQHF. The V gene is TRBV28, the J gene TRBJ1-5; D gene uncertain. The germline V gene has CDR1 MDHEN and CDR2 SYDVKM. Trimming removed 7 bases at V and 2 bases at J, with 18 bases between. This CDR3 contains 16 residues. The full variable domain, rest sourced from reference TRBV28 and TRBJ1-5, is DVKVTQSSRYLVKRTGEKVFLECVQDMDHENMFWYRQDPGLGLRLIYFSYDVKMKEKGDIPEGYSVSREKKERFSLILESASTNQTSMYLCASTSRGFIRNQPQHFGDGTRLSIL.

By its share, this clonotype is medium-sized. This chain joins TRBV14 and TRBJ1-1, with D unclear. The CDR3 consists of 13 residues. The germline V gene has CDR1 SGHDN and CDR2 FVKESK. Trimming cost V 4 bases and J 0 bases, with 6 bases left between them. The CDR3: CASSRLMNTEAFF. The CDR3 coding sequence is TGTGCCAGCAGCCGACTCATGAACACTGAAGCTTTCTTT. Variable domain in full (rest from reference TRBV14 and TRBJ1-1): EAGVTQFPSHSVIEKGQTVTLRCDPISGHDNLYWYRRVMGKEIKFLLHFVKESKQDESGMPNNRFLAERTGGTYSTLKVQPAELEDSGVYFCASSRLMNTEAFFGQGTRLTVV.

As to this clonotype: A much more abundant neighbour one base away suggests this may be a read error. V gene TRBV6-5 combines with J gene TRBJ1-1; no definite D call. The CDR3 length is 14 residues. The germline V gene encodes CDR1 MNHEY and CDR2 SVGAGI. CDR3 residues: CAISYAPGRTEAFF. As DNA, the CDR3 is TGTGCCATCAGTTACGCGCCGGGAAGGACTGAAGCTTTCTTT.

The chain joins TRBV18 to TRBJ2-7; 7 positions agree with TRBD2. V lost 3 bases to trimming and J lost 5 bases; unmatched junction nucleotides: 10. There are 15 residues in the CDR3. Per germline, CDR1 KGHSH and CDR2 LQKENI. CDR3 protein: CASSPKGGRVNEQYF. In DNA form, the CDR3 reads TGTGCCAGCTCACCGAAGGGCGGGAGAGTCAACGAGCAGTACTTC. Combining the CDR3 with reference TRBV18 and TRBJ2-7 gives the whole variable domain NAGVMQNPRHLVRRRGQEARLRCSPMKGHSHVYWYRQLPEEGLKFMVYLQKENIIDESGMPKERFSAEFPKEGPSILRIQQVVRGDSAAYFCASSPKGGRVNEQYFGPGTRLTVT.

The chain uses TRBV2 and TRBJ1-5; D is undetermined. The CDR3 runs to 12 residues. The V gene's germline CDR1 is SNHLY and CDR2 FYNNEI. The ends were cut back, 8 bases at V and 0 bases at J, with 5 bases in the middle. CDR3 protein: CASEGSNQPQHF. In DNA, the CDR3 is TGTGCCAGCGAGGGTAGCAATCAGCCCCAGCATTTT.

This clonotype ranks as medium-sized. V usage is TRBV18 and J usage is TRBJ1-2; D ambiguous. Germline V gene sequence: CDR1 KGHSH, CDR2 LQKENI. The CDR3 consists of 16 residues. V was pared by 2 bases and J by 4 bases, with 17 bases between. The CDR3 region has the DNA TGTGCCAGCTCACCAGATAACAGAGAAAGAGGCTATGGCTACACCTTC. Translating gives CASSPDNRERGYGYTF. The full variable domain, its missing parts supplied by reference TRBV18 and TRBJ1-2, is NAGVMQNPRHLVRRRGQEARLRCSPMKGHSHVYWYRQLPEEGLKFMVYLQKENIIDESGMPKERFSAEFPKEGPSILRIQQVVRGDSAAYFCASSPDNRERGYGYTFGSGTRLTVV.

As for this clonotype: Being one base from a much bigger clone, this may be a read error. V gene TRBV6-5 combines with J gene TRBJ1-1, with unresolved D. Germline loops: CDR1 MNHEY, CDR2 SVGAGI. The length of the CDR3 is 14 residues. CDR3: CSSSYRIKNTEAFF. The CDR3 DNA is TGTTCCAGCAGTTACCGTATCAAGAACACTGAAGCTTTCTTT.

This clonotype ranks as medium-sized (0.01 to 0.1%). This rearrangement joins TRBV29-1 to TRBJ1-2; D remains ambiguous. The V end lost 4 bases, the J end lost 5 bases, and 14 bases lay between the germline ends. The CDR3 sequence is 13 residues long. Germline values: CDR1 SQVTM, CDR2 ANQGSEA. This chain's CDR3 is CSVVSGRPYGYTF. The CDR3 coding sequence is TGCAGCGTTGTAAGTGGAAGACCGTATGGCTACACCTTC.

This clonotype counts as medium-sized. The CDR3 is CASSPDRGNQPQHF. The CDR3 nucleotides are TGTGCCAGCTCACCGGACAGGGGCAATCAGCCCCAGCATTTT. The chain has TRBV18 and TRBJ1-5; TRBD1 matches 8 bases. Germline assignment: CDR1 KGHSH and CDR2 LQKENI. Trimming took 3 bases from V and 2 from J; bases not matched to a gene: 0. The length of the CDR3 is 14 residues.

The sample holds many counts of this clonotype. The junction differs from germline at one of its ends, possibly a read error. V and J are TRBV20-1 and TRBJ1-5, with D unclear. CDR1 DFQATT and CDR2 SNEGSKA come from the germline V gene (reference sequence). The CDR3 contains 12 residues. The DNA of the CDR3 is TGCAGTGCTAGAGATTATGCGAGGTGGGGAAATTTT. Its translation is CSARDYARWGNF.

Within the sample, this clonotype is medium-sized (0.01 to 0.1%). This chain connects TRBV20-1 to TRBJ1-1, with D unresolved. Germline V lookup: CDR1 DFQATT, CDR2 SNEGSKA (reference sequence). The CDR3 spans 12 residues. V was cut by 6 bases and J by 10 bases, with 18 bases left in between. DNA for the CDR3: TGCAGTGCGCGCGAAGGCGGGTTGGGAGCTTTCTTT. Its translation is CSAREGGLGAFF.

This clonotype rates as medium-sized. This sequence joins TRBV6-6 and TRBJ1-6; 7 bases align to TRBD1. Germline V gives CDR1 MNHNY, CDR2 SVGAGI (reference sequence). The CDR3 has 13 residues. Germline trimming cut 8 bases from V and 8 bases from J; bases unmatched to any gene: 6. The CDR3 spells CASSRDSYSPLHF. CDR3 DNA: TGTGCCAGCTCAAGGGACAGTTATTCACCCCTCCACTTT.

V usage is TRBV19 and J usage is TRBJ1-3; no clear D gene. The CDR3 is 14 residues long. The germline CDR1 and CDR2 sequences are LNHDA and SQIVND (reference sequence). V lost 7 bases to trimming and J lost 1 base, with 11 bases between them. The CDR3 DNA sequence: TGTGCCAGTATAAAGAGATCTTCTGGAAACACCATATATTTT. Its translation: CASIKRSSGNTIYF. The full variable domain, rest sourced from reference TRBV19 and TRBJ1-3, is DGGITQSPKYLFRKEGQNVTLSCEQNLNHDAMYWYRQDPGQGLRLIYYSQIVNDFQKGDIAEGYSVSREKKESFPLTVTSAQKNPTAFYLCASIKRSSGNTIYFGEGSWLTVV.

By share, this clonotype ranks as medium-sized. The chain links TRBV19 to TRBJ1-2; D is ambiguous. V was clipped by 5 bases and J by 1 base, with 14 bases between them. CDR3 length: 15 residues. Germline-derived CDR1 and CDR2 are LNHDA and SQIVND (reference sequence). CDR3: CASSLAAFFNYGYTF. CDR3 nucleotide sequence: TGTGCCAGTAGTCTTGCTGCTTTCTTTAACTATGGCTACACCTTC.